This TCR beta chain came from a study of blood T cell repertoires in COVID-19 (dated by TCRdb to 2018 to 2020). Study-level background: Collaborator samples came from the United States, Italy and Spain and covered acute and convalescent phases of COVID-19. The material from the prospective study consisted of cDNA or gDNA derived from T cells, B-cell-depleted T cells, or PBMCs. The dataset comprised deeply sampled blood TCRbeta repertoires from subjects exposed to, actively infected with, or recovered from COVID-19. The repertoires were released in a freely available public database meant as a resource for research on the immune response to SARS-CoV-2. The samples were drawn from two sources: the first 160 participants of the ongoing ImmuneRACE study, and 1,200 or so subjects contributed by 6 global collaborators. Nearly every sample came with metadata listing a de-identified subject ID, COVID-19 status, age in years and sex. Where available, HLA class I and class II types were taken from metadata supplied by the sample provider and were not determined by assay-based typing. Overall results and qualifications from the work: How much clinical and demographic metadata was included differed by source and by participant, and the metadata was provided uncurated.

Each collaborating institution followed its own protocols to collect whole blood in K2EDTA tubes. For TCRbeta analysis, collaborator samples were shipped as frozen whole blood, as isolated PBMCs, or as DNA extracted from either sample type. Concerning this clone itself: The antigen it binds to is not known. No much larger clone is present one base from it, and per-base qualities are unavailable.

The CDR3 covers 12 residues, taking in both the cysteine and the phenylalanine. Solely the CDR3 DNA is kept, with 36 bases framed from the first base. Taken from the germline V gene, the CDR1 and CDR2 loops are SNHLY and FYNNEI. The junction carries 10 bases between V and J, which are trimmed by 8 bases and 5 bases respectively. The immunoSEQ Assay, a bias-controlled multiplex PCR, was used to amplify TCRbeta CDR3 regions from genomic DNA. The authors' analysis ran thus. The number of nucleated cells in each sample was estimated by amplification of reference gene primers within the assay. To quantify the absolute abundance of each unique TCRbeta CDR3 rearrangement, sequence reads were collapsed and filtered. Productive Simpson clonality was computed per sample as the square root of Simpson's diversity index over productive rearrangements. Not all clones reach the TCRdb copy of this immuneACCESS table, which keeps in-frame sequences only. Checked studies attribute under half of the gap to unresolved V genes and leave the rest unexplained. The DNA gave D and trimming, while V, J and clone size come from that table. The sample table contains fewer than 120,000 clones; only one count was recorded for 76% of them. The ten largest clones add up to around 4% of the sample.

Input material: peripheral blood. This sequence uses TRBV2 and TRBJ2-4; D gene: possibly TRBD1, on 6 matching bases. The origin of this receptor is a woman aged 80 or over with acute or convalescent COVID-19. CDR3 protein: CASRQAENIQYF. The sequenced DNA: TGTGCCAGCCGACAGGCGGAAAACATTCAGTACTTC.